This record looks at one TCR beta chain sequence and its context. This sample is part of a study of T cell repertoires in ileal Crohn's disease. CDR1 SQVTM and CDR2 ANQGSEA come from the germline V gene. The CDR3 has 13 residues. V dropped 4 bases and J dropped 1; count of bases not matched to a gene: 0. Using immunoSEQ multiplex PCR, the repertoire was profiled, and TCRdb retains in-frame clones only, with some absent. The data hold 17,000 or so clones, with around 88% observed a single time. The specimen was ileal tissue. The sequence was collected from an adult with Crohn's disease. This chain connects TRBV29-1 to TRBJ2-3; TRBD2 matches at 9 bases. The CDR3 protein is CSVGLAGTDTQYF. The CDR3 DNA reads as TGCAGCGTTGGACTAGCGGGCACAGATACGCAGTATTTT.